One and the same sample provided the 7 T cell receptor beta chains below, sequenced in a study of cytomegalovirus exposure and HLA in healthy donors. The PCR used 60 Vbeta and 13 Jbeta primers. Clones were sequenced by immunoSEQ multiplex PCR, and TCRdb holds only the in-frame ones, with some missing. This sample yields about 140,000 clones, of which more than 60% are seen a single time; less than 3.5% belongs to the top ten. Sequencing was performed on PBMCs. The receptors here all came from a male donor in good health and CMV-seronegative.

The chain carries TRBV6-5 and TRBJ2-7; the D gene is possibly TRBD2 (6 bases). CDR1 is MNHEY and CDR2 is SVGAGI in the germline V gene. The CDR3 runs to 15 residues. V lost 3 bases, J lost 5 bases, and 17 bases lay in between. The CDR3: CASSYLRGVTHEQYF. As DNA, the CDR3 is TGTGCCAGCAGTTATCTGCGCGGGGTGACCCACGAGCAGTACTTC.

The chain combines TRBV30 with TRBJ1-1; no definite D call. The germline V gene has CDR1 GTSNPN and CDR2 SVGIG (reference sequence). CDR3 length: 13 residues. V gave up 1 base and J gave up 0 bases, with 6 bases separating them. The CDR3 is CAWSDSLNTEAFF. Here the CDR3 DNA reads TGTGCCTGGAGTGACAGCCTGAACACTGAAGCTTTCTTT.

V usage is TRBV7-2 and J usage is TRBJ2-2, with D tentatively TRBD1 (5 bases). The CDR3 totals 16 residues. Trimming removed 1 base at V and 4 bases at J, with 13 bases between. Germline CDR1 SGHTA, CDR2 FQGNSA. Written as DNA, the CDR3 is TGTGCCAGCAGCTTAGGGTCAGGGTCGCGCACCGGGGAGCTGTTTTTT. Its protein is CASSLGSGSRTGELFF.

The chain combines TRBV7-9 with TRBJ2-7, with TRBD2 matching over 9 bases. With 6 bases clipped from V and 5 bases from J, the junction kept 20 bases outside the gene matches. Germline V gives CDR1 SEHNR, CDR2 FQNEAQ (reference sequence). The CDR3 covers 18 residues. The CDR3 is CASSRIGLAGSTKDEQYF. The CDR3 region has the DNA TGTGCCAGCAGTCGAATCGGTCTAGCGGGGTCAACAAAGGACGAGCAGTACTTC.

The chain links TRBV6-5 to TRBJ1-4, with TRBD1 identical over 7 bases. This CDR3 spans 13 amino acids. J was trimmed by 8 bases and V by 6 bases; bases with no gene match: 6. Germline-derived CDR1 and CDR2 are MNHEY and SVGAGI. The CDR3 here is CASSRDRVEKLFF. The DNA of the CDR3 is TGTGCCAGCAGCCGAGACAGGGTGGAAAAACTGTTTTTT.

The rearrangement links TRBV6-1 to TRBJ2-1; TRBD2 matches 7 bases. The CDR3 is made up of 14 amino acids. Germline lookup yields CDR1 MNHNS and CDR2 SASEGT. V lost 4 bases, J lost 14 bases, and 14 bases stayed unmatched. The chain's CDR3 is CASSVEPRGREEFF. For the CDR3, the DNA is TGTGCCAGCAGTGTGGAACCCCGCGGGAGAGAGGAGTTCTTC.

The gene calls are TRBV12-5 and TRBJ1-2; 9 nucleotides line up with TRBD1. Germline-derived CDR1 and CDR2 are LGHNT and FRNRAP. The CDR3 runs to 17 residues. V lost 1 base to trimming and J lost 3 bases; unmatched junction nucleotides: 9. CDR3 sequence (DNA): TGTGCTAGTGGTTTGGACCCCCGGACAGGGGACTACTATGGCTACACCTTC. It specifies CASGLDPRTGDYYGYTF.